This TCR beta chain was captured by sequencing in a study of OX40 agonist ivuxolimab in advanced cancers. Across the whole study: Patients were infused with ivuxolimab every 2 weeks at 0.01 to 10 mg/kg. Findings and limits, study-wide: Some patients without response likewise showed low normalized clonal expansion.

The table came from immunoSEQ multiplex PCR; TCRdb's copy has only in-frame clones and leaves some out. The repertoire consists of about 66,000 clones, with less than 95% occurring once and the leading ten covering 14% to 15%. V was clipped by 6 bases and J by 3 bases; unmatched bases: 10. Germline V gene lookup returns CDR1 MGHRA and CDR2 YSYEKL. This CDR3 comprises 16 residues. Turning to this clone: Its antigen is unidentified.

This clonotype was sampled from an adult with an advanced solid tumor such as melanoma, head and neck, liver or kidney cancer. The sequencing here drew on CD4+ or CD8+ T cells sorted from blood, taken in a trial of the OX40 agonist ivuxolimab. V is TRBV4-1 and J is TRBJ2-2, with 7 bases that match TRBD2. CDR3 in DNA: TGCGCCAGCAGTCTCAGTTGGACTAGAGACACCGGGGAGCTGTTTTTT. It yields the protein CASSLSWTRDTGELFF.